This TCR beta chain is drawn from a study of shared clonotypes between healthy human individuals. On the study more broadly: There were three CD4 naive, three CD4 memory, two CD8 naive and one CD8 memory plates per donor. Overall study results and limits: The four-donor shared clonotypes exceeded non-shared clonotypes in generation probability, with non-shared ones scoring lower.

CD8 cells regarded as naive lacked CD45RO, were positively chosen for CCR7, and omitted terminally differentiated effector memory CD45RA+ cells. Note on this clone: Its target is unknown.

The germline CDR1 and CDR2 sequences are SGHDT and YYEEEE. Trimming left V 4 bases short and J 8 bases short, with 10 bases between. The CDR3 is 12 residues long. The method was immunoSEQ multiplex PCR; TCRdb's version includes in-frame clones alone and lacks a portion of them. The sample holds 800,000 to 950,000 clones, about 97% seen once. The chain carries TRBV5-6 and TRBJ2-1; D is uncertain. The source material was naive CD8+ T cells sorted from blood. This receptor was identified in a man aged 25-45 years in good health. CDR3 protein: CASSQLGDEQFF. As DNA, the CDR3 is TGTGCCAGCAGCCAGCTTGGAGATGAGCAGTTCTTC.